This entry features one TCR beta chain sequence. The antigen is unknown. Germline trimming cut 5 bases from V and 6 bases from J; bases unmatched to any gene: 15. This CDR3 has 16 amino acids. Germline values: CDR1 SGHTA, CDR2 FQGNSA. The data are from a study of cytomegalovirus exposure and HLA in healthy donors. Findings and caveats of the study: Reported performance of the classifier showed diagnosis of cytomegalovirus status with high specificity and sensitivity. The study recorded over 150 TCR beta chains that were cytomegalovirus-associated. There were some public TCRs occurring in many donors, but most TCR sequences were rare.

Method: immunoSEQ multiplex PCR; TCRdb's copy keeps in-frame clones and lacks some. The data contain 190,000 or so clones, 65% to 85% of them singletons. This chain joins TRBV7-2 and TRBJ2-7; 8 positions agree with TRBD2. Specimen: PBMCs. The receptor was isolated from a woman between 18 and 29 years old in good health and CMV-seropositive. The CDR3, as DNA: TGTGCCAGCAGCCCCCGACCGGGGGGGCACTTTTTCGAGCAGTACTTC. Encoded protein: CASSPRPGGHFFEQYF.